The entry that follows covers one T cell receptor (beta chain) sequence. Its cognate antigen is unknown. This sample is part of a study of cytomegalovirus exposure and HLA in healthy donors. Study-wide context: The approximately 100 million unique TCR beta sequences, from about 179 million T cells, were found by an earlier analysis.

Overall study findings and caveats: Researchers left out some V segments, among them TRBV6-2 and TRBV6-3, as indistinguishable. TCR beta sequences reportedly predicted most subjects' HLA-A and HLA-B alleles accurately.

This CDR3 has 16 residues. V lost 4 bases, J lost 3 bases, and 12 bases stayed unmatched. Germline CDR1 is SGHAT and CDR2 is FQNNGV. PCR was performed using 60 Vbeta and 13 Jbeta primers. Assay: immunoSEQ multiplex PCR; the TCRdb copy retains only in-frame clones and omits some. The sample records roughly 120,000 clones, 79% being singletons. The sequence derives from a woman aged 18-29 years in good health and CMV-seropositive. The chain is built from TRBV11-2 and TRBJ2-7, with 7 bases that match TRBD1. Sequencing was done on a sample of PBMCs. Written as DNA, the CDR3 is TGTGCCAGCAGCTCGCTATCCGGGACAGTCATCTACGAGCAGTACTTC. It encodes CASSSLSGTVIYEQYF.